This note documents a single T cell receptor beta chain sequence. Mismatch with germline at one junction end may stem from a read error. The CDR3 extends over 15 amino acids. Per germline, CDR1 ENHRY and CDR2 SYGVKD. RNA totalling roughly 0.45 to 1 ug underwent reverse transcription with random hexamers. Across 54 Vbeta and 13 Jbeta, TCR beta CDR3 was amplified with immunoSEQ multiplex PCR. TCRdb called the immunoSEQ multiplex PCR reads again in MiXCR, with one record for every CDR3 protein. The table has a few hundred thousand distinct CDR3 sequences, 85% seen once. The data originate from a study of CD8 T cells in Susac syndrome.

The sequence was obtained from a human donor with multiple sclerosis. Sequencing was done on a sample of CD8+ T cells from PBMCs. J is TRBJ1-1 and V is TRBV10-3; 7 bases fit TRBD1. CDR3 sequence: CAIGDKQGMNTEAFF. The CDR3 bases are TGTGCCATCGGTGACAAACAGGGGATGAACACTGAAGCTTTCTTT.